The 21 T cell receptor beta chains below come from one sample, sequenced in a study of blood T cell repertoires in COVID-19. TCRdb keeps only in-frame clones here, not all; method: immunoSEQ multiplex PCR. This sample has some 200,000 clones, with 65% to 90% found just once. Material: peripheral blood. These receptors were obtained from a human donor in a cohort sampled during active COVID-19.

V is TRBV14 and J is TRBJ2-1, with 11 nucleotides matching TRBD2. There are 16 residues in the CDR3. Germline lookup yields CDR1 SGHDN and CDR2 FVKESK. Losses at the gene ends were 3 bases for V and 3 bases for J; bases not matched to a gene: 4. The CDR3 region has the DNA TGTGCCAGCAGCCACATGACTAGCGGGATCTACAATGAGCAGTTCTTC. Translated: CASSHMTSGIYNEQFF.

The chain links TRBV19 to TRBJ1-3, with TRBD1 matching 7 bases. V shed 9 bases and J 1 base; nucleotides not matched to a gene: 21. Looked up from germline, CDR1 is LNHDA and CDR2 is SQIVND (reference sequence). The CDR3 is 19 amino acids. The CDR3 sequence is CASRGTGTDPIRSGNTIYF. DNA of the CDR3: TGTGCCAGCAGGGGGACCGGGACGGACCCTATTCGGTCTGGAAACACCATATATTTT.

The CDR3 bases are TGTGCCAGCAGTTCAGGCATCGGGAGGGCCCTTTTGACCTACGAGCAGTACTTC. Translating it yields CASSSGIGRALLTYEQYF. The chain is built from TRBV27 and TRBJ2-7, with 8 bases identical to TRBD2. Trimming took 4 bases from V and 2 from J; bases not matched to a gene: 16. Germline V gene lookup returns CDR1 MNHEY and CDR2 SMNVEV (reference sequence). The CDR3 sequence is 18 residues long.

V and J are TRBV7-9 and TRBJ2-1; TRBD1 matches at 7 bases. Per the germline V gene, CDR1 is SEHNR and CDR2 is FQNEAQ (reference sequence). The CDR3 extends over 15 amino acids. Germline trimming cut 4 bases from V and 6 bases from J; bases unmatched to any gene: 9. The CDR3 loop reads CASSSVGAGGNEQFF. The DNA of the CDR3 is TGTGCCAGCAGCTCGGTCGGGGCAGGGGGCAATGAGCAGTTCTTC.

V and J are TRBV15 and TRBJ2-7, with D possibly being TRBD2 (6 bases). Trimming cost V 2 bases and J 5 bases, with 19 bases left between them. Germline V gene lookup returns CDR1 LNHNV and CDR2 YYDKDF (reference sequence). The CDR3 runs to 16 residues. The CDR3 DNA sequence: TGTGCCACCAGCAGACAAGGACGGGACCGGGGGAACGAGCAGTACTTC. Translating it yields CATSRQGRDRGNEQYF.

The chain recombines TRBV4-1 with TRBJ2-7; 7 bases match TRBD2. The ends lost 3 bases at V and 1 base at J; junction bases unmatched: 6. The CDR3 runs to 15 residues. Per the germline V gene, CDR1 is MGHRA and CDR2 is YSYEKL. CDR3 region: CASSQGRGPSYEQYF. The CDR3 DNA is TGCGCCAGCAGCCAGGGGAGGGGTCCTTCCTACGAGCAGTACTTC.

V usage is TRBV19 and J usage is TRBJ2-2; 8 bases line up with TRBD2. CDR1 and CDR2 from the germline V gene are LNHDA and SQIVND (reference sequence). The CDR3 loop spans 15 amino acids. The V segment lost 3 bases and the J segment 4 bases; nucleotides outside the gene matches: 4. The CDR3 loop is CASSIVGGGTGELFF. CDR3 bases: TGTGCCAGTAGTATCGTCGGGGGGGGCACCGGGGAGCTGTTTTTT.

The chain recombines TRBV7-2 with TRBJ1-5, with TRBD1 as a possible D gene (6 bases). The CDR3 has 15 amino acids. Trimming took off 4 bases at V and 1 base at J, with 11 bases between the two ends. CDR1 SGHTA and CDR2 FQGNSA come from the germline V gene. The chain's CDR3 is CASSSHRESNQPQHF. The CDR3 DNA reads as TGTGCCAGCAGCTCCCACAGGGAGAGCAATCAGCCCCAGCATTTT. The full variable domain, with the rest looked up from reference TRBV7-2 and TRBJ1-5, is GAGVSQSPSNKVTEKGKDVELRCDPISGHTALYWYRQSLGQGLEFLIYFQGNSAPDKSGLPSDRFSAERTGGSVSTLTIQRTQQEDSAVYLCASSSHRESNQPQHFGDGTRLSIL.

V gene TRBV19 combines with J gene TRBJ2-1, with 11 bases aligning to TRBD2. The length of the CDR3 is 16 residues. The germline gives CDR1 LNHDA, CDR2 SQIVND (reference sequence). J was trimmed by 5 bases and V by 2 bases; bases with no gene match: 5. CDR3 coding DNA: TGTGCCAGTAGTATACTAGCGGGAGGTAGCCACAATGAGCAGTTCTTC. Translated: CASSILAGGSHNEQFF.

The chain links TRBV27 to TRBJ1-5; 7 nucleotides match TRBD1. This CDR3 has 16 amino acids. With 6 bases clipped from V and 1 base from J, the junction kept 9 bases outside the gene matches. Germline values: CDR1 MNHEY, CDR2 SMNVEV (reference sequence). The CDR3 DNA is TGTGCCAGCAGCCACGACAGGGATATCAGCAATCAGCCCCAGCATTTT. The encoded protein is CASSHDRDISNQPQHF.

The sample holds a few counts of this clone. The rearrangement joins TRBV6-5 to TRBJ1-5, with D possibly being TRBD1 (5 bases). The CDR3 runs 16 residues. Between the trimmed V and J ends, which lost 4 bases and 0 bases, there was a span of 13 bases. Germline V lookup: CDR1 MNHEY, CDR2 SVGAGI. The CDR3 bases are TGTGCCAGCAGTTCGCAGGGTGGCTATAGCAATCAGCCCCAGCATTTT. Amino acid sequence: CASSSQGGYSNQPQHF.

The chain's CDR3 is CSASGSGGQETQYF. CDR3 DNA sequence: TGCAGTGCTAGTGGGTCAGGGGGCCAAGAGACCCAGTACTTC. V and J are TRBV20-1 and TRBJ2-5; 7 nucleotides match TRBD1. Germline-derived CDR1 and CDR2 are DFQATT and SNEGSKA (reference sequence). The CDR3 covers 14 residues. Germline trimming cut 3 bases from V and 1 base from J; bases unmatched to any gene: 5.

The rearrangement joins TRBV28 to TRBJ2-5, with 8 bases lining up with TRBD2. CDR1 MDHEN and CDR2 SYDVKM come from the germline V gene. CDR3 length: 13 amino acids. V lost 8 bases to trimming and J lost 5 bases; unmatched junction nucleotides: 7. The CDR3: CASGSGSRETQYF. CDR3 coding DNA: TGTGCCAGCGGGAGCGGGAGCAGGGAGACCCAGTACTTC.

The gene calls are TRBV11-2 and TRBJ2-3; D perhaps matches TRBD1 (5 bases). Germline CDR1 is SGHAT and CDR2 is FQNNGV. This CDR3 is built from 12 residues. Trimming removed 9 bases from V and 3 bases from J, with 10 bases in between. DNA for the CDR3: TGTGCCAGTCTGAAGGGGACAGATACGCAGTATTTT. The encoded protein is CASLKGTDTQYF. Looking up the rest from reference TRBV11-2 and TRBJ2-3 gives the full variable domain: EAGVAQSPRYKIIEKRQSVAFWCNPISGHATLYWYQQILGQGPKLLIQFQNNGVVDDSQLPKDRFSAERLKGVDSTLKIQPAKLEDSAVYLCASLKGTDTQYFGPGTRLTVL.

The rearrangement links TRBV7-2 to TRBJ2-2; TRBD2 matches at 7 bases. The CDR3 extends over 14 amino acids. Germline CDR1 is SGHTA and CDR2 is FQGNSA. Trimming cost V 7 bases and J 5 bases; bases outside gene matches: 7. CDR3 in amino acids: CASKAAGGTGELFF. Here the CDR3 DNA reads TGTGCCAGCAAGGCAGCCGGGGGGACCGGGGAGCTGTTTTTT.

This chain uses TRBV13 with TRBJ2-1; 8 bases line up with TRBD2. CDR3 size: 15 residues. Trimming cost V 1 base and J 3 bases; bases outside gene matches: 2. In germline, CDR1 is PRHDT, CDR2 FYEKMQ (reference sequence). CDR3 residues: CASSLDLAGYNEQFF. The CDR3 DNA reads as TGTGCCAGCAGCTTAGATCTAGCGGGCTACAATGAGCAGTTCTTC.

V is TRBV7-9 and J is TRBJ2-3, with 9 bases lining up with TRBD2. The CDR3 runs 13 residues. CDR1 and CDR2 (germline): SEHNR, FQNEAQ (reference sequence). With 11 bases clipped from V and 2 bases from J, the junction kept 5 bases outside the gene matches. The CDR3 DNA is TGTGCCGCGGGGGGGAGTTACACAGATACGCAGTATTTT. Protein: CAAGGSYTDTQYF.

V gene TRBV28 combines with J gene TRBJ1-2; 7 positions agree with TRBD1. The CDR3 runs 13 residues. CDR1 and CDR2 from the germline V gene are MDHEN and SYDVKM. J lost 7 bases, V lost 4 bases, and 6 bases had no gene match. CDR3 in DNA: TGTGCCAGCAGTTCCACCAGGGGGTCTGGCTACACCTTC. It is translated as CASSSTRGSGYTF.

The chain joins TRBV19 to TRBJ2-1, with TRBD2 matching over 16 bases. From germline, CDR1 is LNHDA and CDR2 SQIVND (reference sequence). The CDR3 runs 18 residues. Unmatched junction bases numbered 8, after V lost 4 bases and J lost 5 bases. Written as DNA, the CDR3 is TGTGCCAGTAGTAGCCCGGGACTAGCGGGAGGGCGGGACAATGAGCAGTTCTTC. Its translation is CASSSPGLAGGRDNEQFF.

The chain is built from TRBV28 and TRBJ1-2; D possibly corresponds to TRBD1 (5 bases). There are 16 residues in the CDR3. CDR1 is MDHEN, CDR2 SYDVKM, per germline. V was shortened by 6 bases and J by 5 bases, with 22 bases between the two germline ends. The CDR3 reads CASSPVRWQGEYGYTF. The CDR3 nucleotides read TGTGCCAGCAGCCCAGTCCGGTGGCAGGGCGAGTATGGCTACACCTTC.

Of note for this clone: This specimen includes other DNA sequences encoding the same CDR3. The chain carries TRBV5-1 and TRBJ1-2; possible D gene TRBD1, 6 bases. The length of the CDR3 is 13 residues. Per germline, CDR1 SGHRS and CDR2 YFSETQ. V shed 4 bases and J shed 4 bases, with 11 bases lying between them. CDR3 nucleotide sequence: TGCGCCAGCAGCGCCGGACAGCTCTATGGCTACACCTTC. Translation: CASSAGQLYGYTF. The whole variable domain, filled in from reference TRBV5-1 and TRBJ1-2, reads KAGVTQTPRYLIKTRGQQVTLSCSPISGHRSVSWYQQTPGQGLQFLFEYFSETQRNKGNFPGRFSGRQFSNSRSEMNVSTLELGDSALYLCASSAGQLYGYTFGSGTRLTVV.